Listed below are T cell receptor beta chains from one sample, sequenced in a study of follicular helper T cells after annual influenza vaccination. Sequencing was performed with immunoSEQ multiplex PCR; in TCRdb, only in-frame clones are kept and a portion is missing. The data contain approximately 9,800 clones, approximately 82% of them singletons. This sample comprised CXCR5- memory CD4+ T cells sorted from blood, obtained 7 days after influenza vaccination. Source of these receptors: an adult who received the influenza vaccine. Each CDR3 is given with its conserved first and last residue. Each record gives: J gene, clone size, D gene, V gene, CDR3 protein, CDR3 DNA. D genes are given only for firm matches. Size values are once, few and many counts, or a class for expanded clones, and some rows have none.

j_gene: TRBJ2-1; abundance: .; d_gene: .; v_gene: TRBV11-3; CDR3aa: CASSLGNRVGHNEQFF; CDR3nt: TGTGCCAGCAGCTTAGGCAACAGGGTCGGTCATAATGAGCAGTTCTTC
j_gene: TRBJ1-6; abundance: .; d_gene: .; v_gene: TRBV7-8; CDR3aa: CASSRTGRRQYNSPLHF; CDR3nt: TGTGCCAGCAGCCGAACAGGTCGCAGACAATATAATTCACCCCTCCACTTT
j_gene: TRBJ2-5; abundance: .; d_gene: TRBD1; v_gene: TRBV11-3; CDR3aa: CASSKTGGLGETQYF; CDR3nt: TGTGCCAGCAGCAAAACAGGGGGCTTGGGAGAGACCCAGTACTTC
j_gene: TRBJ2-7; abundance: few; d_gene: .; v_gene: TRBV30; CDR3aa: CAWSVEVGKVGEQYF; CDR3nt: TGTGCCTGGAGTGTTGAAGTAGGGAAGGTAGGCGAGCAGTACTTC
j_gene: TRBJ2-5; abundance: .; d_gene: TRBD2; v_gene: TRBV7-9; CDR3aa: CASWSTGGDRGTQYF; CDR3nt: TGTGCCAGCTGGTCAACCGGGGGGGACCGGGGGACCCAGTACTTC
j_gene: TRBJ1-5; abundance: few; d_gene: .; v_gene: TRBV6-1; CDR3aa: CASRTGNSNQPQHF; CDR3nt: TGTGCCAGCAGAACAGGGAATAGCAATCAGCCCCAGCATTTT
j_gene: TRBJ2-2; abundance: .; d_gene: TRBD2; v_gene: TRBV15; CDR3aa: CATSRDIAGAGELFF; CDR3nt: TGTGCCACCAGCAGAGATATAGCGGGGGCCGGGGAGCTGTTTTTT
j_gene: TRBJ2-7; abundance: .; d_gene: TRBD1; v_gene: TRBV7-9; CDR3aa: CASSLGLQGYEQYF; CDR3nt: TGTGCCAGCAGCCTTGGCCTACAGGGGTACGAGCAGTACTTC
j_gene: TRBJ1-5; abundance: .; d_gene: .; v_gene: TRBV19; CDR3aa: CASTFKGASNQPQHF; CDR3nt: TGTGCCAGTACCTTTAAGGGCGCGAGCAATCAGCCCCAGCATTTT
j_gene: TRBJ2-1; abundance: .; d_gene: TRBD2; v_gene: TRBV18; CDR3aa: CASSPPGLAGGPKVEQFF; CDR3nt: TGTGCCAGCTCACCACCTGGACTAGCGGGGGGGCCCAAAGTTGAGCAGTTCTTC
j_gene: TRBJ2-7; abundance: .; d_gene: .; v_gene: TRBV19; CDR3aa: CASKDEQYF; CDR3nt: TGTGCCAGTAAGGACGAGCAGTACTTC
j_gene: TRBJ1-1; abundance: .; d_gene: .; v_gene: TRBV18; CDR3aa: CASSPPSPGRETEAFF; CDR3nt: TGTGCCAGCTCACCACCGTCTCCAGGGAGGGAGACTGAAGCTTTCTTT
j_gene: TRBJ2-1; abundance: .; d_gene: .; v_gene: TRBV6-6; CDR3aa: CASNYRGVTKNNEQFF; CDR3nt: TGTGCCAGCAATTACCGAGGGGTTACAAAAAACAATGAGCAGTTCTTC
j_gene: TRBJ1-6; abundance: .; d_gene: .; v_gene: TRBV4-1; CDR3aa: CASSHRASGEVSPLHF; CDR3nt: TGCGCCAGCAGCCACCGTGCGTCAGGGGAGGTATCACCCCTCCACTTT
j_gene: TRBJ1-5; abundance: .; d_gene: .; v_gene: TRBV28; CDR3aa: CASRTVSQGGNQPQHF; CDR3nt: TGTGCCAGCAGGACGGTCTCGCAGGGAGGCAATCAGCCCCAGCATTTT
j_gene: TRBJ1-1; abundance: .; d_gene: .; v_gene: TRBV14; CDR3aa: CASSRDLLNTEAFF; CDR3nt: TGTGCCAGCAGCCGAGACCTGTTGAACACTGAAGCTTTCTTT
j_gene: TRBJ2-7; abundance: .; d_gene: .; v_gene: TRBV6-5; CDR3aa: CASSEARGYEQYF; CDR3nt: TGTGCCAGCAGTGAAGCTCGCGGCTACGAGCAGTACTTC
j_gene: TRBJ2-1; abundance: .; d_gene: .; v_gene: TRBV11-2; CDR3aa: CASSFENHEQFF; CDR3nt: TGTGCCAGCAGCTTTGAGAATCATGAGCAGTTCTTC
j_gene: TRBJ1-5; abundance: .; d_gene: .; v_gene: TRBV16; CDR3aa: CASSPARNQPQHF; CDR3nt: TGTGCCAGCAGCCCCGCGCGAAATCAGCCCCAGCATTTT
j_gene: TRBJ2-3; abundance: .; d_gene: TRBD2; v_gene: TRBV18; CDR3aa: CASSPSTSGGTDTQYF; CDR3nt: TGTGCCAGCTCACCTTCGACTAGCGGGGGCACAGATACGCAGTATTTT
j_gene: TRBJ2-7; abundance: .; d_gene: .; v_gene: TRBV7-2; CDR3aa: CASSLGQGRWQYF; CDR3nt: TGTGCCAGCAGCTTAGGGCAGGGAAGGTGGCAGTACTTC
j_gene: TRBJ1-3; abundance: .; d_gene: .; v_gene: TRBV4-3; CDR3aa: CASSHAGAAGNSGNTIYF; CDR3nt: TGCGCCAGCAGCCATGCTGGGGCAGCCGGGAACTCTGGAAACACCATATATTTT
j_gene: TRBJ1-1; abundance: .; d_gene: .; v_gene: TRBV5-1; CDR3aa: CASSFLGQGNTEAFF; CDR3nt: TGCGCCAGCAGCTTTTTAGGCCAGGGGAACACTGAAGCTTTCTTT
j_gene: TRBJ2-3; abundance: .; d_gene: .; v_gene: TRBV25-1; CDR3aa: CASSEADWGTDTQYF; CDR3nt: TGTGCCAGCAGTGAAGCGGACTGGGGCACAGATACGCAGTATTTT
j_gene: TRBJ2-3; abundance: .; d_gene: TRBD2; v_gene: TRBV6-5; CDR3aa: CASSFQRGDTDTQYF; CDR3nt: TGTGCCAGCAGTTTCCAGCGGGGGGACACAGATACGCAGTATTTT
j_gene: TRBJ1-2; abundance: .; d_gene: TRBD1; v_gene: TRBV25-1; CDR3aa: CASSRAGQGSHTF; CDR3nt: TGTGCCAGCAGTAGAGCGGGACAGGGATCGCACACCTTC
j_gene: TRBJ2-5; abundance: .; d_gene: .; v_gene: TRBV5-6; CDR3aa: CASSLEGLETQYF; CDR3nt: TGTGCCAGCAGCTTGGAAGGATTAGAGACCCAGTACTTC
j_gene: TRBJ2-3; abundance: .; d_gene: TRBD2; v_gene: TRBV11-2; CDR3aa: CASSLTGGGYFTDTQYF; CDR3nt: TGTGCCAGCAGCTTAACCGGGGGGGGCTACTTCACAGATACGCAGTATTTT
j_gene: TRBJ2-3; abundance: once; d_gene: TRBD2; v_gene: TRBV10-3; CDR3aa: CAISEVAGGPDTQYF; CDR3nt: TGTGCCATCAGTGAAGTAGCGGGGGGGCCAGATACGCAGTATTTT
j_gene: TRBJ1-2; abundance: few; d_gene: .; v_gene: TRBV19; CDR3aa: CASSPGQRTFNYGYTF; CDR3nt: TGTGCCAGTAGTCCGGGACAACGGACATTTAACTATGGCTACACCTTC
j_gene: TRBJ1-5; abundance: few; d_gene: .; v_gene: TRBV21-1; CDR3aa: CASSGVRGPPGQPQHF; CDR3nt: TGTGCCAGCAGCGGGGTACGCGGCCCACCGGGACAGCCCCAGCATTTT
j_gene: TRBJ1-2; abundance: .; d_gene: .; v_gene: TRBV6-6; CDR3aa: CASSYSGYGYTF; CDR3nt: TGTGCCAGCAGTTACTCAGGGTATGGCTACACCTTC
j_gene: TRBJ2-5; abundance: .; d_gene: .; v_gene: TRBV11-2; CDR3aa: CASSPSTTQYF; CDR3nt: TGTGCCAGCAGCCCAAGTACGACCCAGTACTTC
j_gene: TRBJ1-2; abundance: few; d_gene: .; v_gene: TRBV19; CDR3aa: CATRTDSNYGYTF; CDR3nt: TGTGCCACCCGGACAGATTCTAACTATGGCTACACCTTC
j_gene: TRBJ2-3; abundance: .; d_gene: TRBD2; v_gene: TRBV9; CDR3aa: CASSVLAGADTDTQYF; CDR3nt: TGTGCCAGCAGCGTGCTAGCGGGGGCCGACACAGATACGCAGTATTTT
j_gene: TRBJ2-5; abundance: .; d_gene: TRBD1; v_gene: TRBV6-5; CDR3aa: CASSPGGTQYF; CDR3nt: TGTGCCAGCAGCCCAGGGGGAACCCAGTACTTC
j_gene: TRBJ1-2; abundance: few; d_gene: .; v_gene: TRBV25-1; CDR3aa: CASSEQGRGPNGYTF; CDR3nt: TGTGCCAGCAGTGAGCAGGGTCGGGGGCCAAATGGCTACACCTTC
j_gene: TRBJ1-4; abundance: .; d_gene: .; v_gene: TRBV4-1; CDR3aa: CASSQLQINEKLFF; CDR3nt: TGCGCCAGCAGCCAGCTTCAGATTAATGAAAAACTGTTTTTT
j_gene: TRBJ2-3; abundance: .; d_gene: TRBD2; v_gene: TRBV4-3; CDR3aa: CASSQVLAGALTDTQYF; CDR3nt: TGCGCCAGCAGCCAAGTCCTAGCGGGGGCCCTCACAGATACGCAGTATTTT
j_gene: TRBJ2-2; abundance: .; d_gene: .; v_gene: TRBV5-4; CDR3aa: CASSLDVIRGRHTGELFF; CDR3nt: TGTGCCAGCAGCTTGGATGTGATAAGGGGGAGGCACACCGGGGAGCTGTTTTTT
j_gene: TRBJ1-2; abundance: .; d_gene: .; v_gene: TRBV6-6; CDR3aa: CASSSDGLGGYTF; CDR3nt: TGTGCCAGCAGTTCGGACGGCCTTGGGGGCTACACCTTC
j_gene: TRBJ2-4; abundance: .; d_gene: TRBD1; v_gene: TRBV6-1; CDR3aa: CASSIDRVDIQYF; CDR3nt: TGTGCCAGCAGTATCGACAGGGTGGACATTCAGTACTTC
j_gene: TRBJ1-5; abundance: .; d_gene: TRBD1; v_gene: TRBV2; CDR3aa: CATQDRGENQPQHF; CDR3nt: TGTGCCACCCAGGACAGGGGAGAGAATCAGCCCCAGCATTTT
j_gene: TRBJ2-7; abundance: .; d_gene: TRBD2; v_gene: TRBV28; CDR3aa: CASIPGGDSYEQYF; CDR3nt: TGTGCCAGCATCCCGGGGGGGGACTCCTACGAGCAGTACTTC
j_gene: TRBJ2-3; abundance: .; d_gene: TRBD2; v_gene: TRBV29-1; CDR3aa: CTAGAGGLTDTQYF; CDR3nt: TGCACCGCGGGGGCGGGGGGACTCACAGATACGCAGTATTTT
j_gene: TRBJ1-3; abundance: .; d_gene: TRBD1; v_gene: TRBV4-1; CDR3aa: CASSQPGQGSAGNTIYF; CDR3nt: TGCGCCAGCAGCCAACCAGGACAGGGATCGGCTGGAAACACCATATATTTT
j_gene: TRBJ1-1; abundance: once; d_gene: .; v_gene: TRBV28; CDR3aa: CASTPSGPLSTEAFF; CDR3nt: TGTGCCAGCACTCCATCAGGACCCTTAAGTACTGAAGCTTTCTTT
j_gene: TRBJ1-2; abundance: once; d_gene: .; v_gene: TRBV7-9; CDR3aa: CASSLVAGAPGDYGYTF; CDR3nt: TGTGCCAGCAGCTTAGTAGCGGGGGCGCCGGGTGACTATGGCTACACCTTC
j_gene: TRBJ1-1; abundance: .; d_gene: TRBD1; v_gene: TRBV19; CDR3aa: CASSIGTGGYTEAFF; CDR3nt: TGTGCCAGTAGTATAGGGACAGGGGGCTACACTGAAGCTTTCTTT
j_gene: TRBJ2-7; abundance: .; d_gene: .; v_gene: TRBV6-8; CDR3aa: CASSDGPPYEQYF; CDR3nt: TGTGCCAGCAGTGACGGACCTCCCTACGAGCAGTACTTC